The following is a T cell receptor beta chain sequence with its context. No antigen is known for it. V was pared by 0 bases and J by 0 bases, with 10 bases between. Germline lookup yields CDR1 SGHRS and CDR2 YFSETQ. CDR3 size: 16 residues. These data are taken from a study of OX40 agonist ivuxolimab in advanced cancers. The study's findings and limits: It was also the case that some nonresponders had low normalized T-cell clonal expansion. In CD8+ T cells, expanded clones were on average more numerous than in CD4+.

The repertoire was sequenced with immunoSEQ multiplex PCR; TCRdb's copy has only in-frame clones and lacks some. The table lists about 70,000 clones, around 90% of them singletons. The chain carries TRBV5-1 and TRBJ1-3, with D hard to call. The sequences come from CD4+ or CD8+ T cells sorted from blood, collected in a trial of the OX40 agonist ivuxolimab. The sequence derives from an adult with an advanced solid tumor such as melanoma, head and neck, liver or kidney cancer. CDR3 sequence reads: CASSLVTASSGNTIYF. The CDR3, as DNA: TGCGCCAGCAGCTTGGTTACGGCGAGCTCTGGAAACACCATATATTTT.